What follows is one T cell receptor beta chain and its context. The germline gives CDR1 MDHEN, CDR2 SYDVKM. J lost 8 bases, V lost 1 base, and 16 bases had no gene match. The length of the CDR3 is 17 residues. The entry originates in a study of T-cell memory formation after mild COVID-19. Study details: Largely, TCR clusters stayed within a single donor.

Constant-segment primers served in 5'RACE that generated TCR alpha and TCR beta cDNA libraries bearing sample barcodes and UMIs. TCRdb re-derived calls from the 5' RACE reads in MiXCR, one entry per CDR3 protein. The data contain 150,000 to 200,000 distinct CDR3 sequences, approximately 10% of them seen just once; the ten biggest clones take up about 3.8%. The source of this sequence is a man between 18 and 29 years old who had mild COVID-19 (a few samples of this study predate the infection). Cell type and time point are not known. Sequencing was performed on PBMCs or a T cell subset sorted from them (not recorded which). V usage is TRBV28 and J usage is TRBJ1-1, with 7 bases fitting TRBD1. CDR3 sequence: CASSLSPVTGPKPEAFF. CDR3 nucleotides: TGTGCCAGCAGTTTATCTCCCGTGACAGGGCCCAAGCCAGAAGCTTTCTTT. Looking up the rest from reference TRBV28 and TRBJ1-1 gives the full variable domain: DVKVTQSSRYLVKRTGEKVFLECVQDMDHENMFWYRQDPGLGLRLIYFSYDVKMKEKGDIPEGYSVSREKKERFSLILESASTNQTSMYLCASSLSPVTGPKPEAFFGQGTRLTVV.